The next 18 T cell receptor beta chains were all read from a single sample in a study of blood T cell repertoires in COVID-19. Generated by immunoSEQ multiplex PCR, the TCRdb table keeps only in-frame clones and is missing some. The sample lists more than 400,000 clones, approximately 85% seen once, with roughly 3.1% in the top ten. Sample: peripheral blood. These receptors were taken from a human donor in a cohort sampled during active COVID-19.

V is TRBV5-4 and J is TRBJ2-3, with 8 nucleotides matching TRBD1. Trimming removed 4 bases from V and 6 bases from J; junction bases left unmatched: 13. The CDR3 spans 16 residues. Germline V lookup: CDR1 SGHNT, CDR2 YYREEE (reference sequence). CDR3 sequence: CASSPAWDRRKDTQYF. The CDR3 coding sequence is TGTGCCAGCAGCCCCGCTTGGGACAGGCGAAAGGATACGCAGTATTTT.

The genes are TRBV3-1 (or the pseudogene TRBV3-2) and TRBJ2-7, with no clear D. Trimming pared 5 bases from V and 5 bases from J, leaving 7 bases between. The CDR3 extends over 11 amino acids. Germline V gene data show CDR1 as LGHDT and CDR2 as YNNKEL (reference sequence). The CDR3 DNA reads TGTGCCAGCAGCAGACTTGACGAGCAGTACTTC. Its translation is CASSRLDEQYF.

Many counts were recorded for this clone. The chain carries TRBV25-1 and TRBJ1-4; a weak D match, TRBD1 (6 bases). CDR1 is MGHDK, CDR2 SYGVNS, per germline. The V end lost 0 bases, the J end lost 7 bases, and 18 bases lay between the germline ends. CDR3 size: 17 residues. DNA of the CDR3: TGTGCCAGCAGTGAATATAGGGGGGGGAATCGGATTGAAAAACTGTTTTTT. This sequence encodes CASSEYRGGNRIEKLFF.

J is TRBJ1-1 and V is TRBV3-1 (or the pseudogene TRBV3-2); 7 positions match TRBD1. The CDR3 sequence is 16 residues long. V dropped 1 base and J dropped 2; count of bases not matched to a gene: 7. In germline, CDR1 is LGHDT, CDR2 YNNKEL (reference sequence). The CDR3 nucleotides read TGTGCCAGCAGCCAAGGCGGAAACAGGGGAAACACTGAAGCTTTCTTT. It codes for CASSQGGNRGNTEAFF.

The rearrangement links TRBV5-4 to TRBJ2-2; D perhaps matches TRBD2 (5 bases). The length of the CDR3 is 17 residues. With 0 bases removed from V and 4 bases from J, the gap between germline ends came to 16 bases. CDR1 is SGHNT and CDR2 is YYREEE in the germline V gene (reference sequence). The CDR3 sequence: CASSLDPSGFSTGELFF. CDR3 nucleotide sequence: TGTGCCAGCAGCTTGGATCCTTCGGGGTTTAGCACCGGGGAGCTGTTTTTT.

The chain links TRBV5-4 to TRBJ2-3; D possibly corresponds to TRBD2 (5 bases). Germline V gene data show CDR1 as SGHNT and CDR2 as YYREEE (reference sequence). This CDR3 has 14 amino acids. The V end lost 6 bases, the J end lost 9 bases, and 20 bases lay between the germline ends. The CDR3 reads CASTSNPPAETQYF. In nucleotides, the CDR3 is TGTGCCAGCACCTCTAACCCCCCAGCGGAGACGCAGTATTTT.

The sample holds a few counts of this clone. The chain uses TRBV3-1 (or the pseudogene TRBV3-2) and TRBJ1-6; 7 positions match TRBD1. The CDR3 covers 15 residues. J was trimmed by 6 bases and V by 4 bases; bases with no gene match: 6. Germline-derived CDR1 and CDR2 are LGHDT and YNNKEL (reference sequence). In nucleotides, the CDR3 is TGTGCCAGCAGCCGGACAGGTTGGGGTAATTCACCCCTCCACTTT. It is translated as CASSRTGWGNSPLHF.

CDR3 sequence reads: CASSSNYGYTF. The DNA for the CDR3 is TGTGCCAGCAGCTCAAATTATGGCTACACCTTC. The chain joins TRBV11-2 to TRBJ1-2, with no clear D. The CDR3 loop spans 11 amino acids. Trimming removed 4 bases from V and 5 bases from J, with 5 bases in between. The V gene's germline CDR1 is SGHAT and CDR2 FQNNGV.

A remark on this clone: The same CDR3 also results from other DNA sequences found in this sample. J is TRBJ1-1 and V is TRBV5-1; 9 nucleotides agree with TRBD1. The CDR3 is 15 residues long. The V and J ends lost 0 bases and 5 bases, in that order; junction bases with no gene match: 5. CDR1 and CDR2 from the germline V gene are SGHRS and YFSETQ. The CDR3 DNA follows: TGCGCCAGCAGCTTGGGACAGGGGGGTAGGACTGAAGCTTTCTTT. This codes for CASSLGQGGRTEAFF.

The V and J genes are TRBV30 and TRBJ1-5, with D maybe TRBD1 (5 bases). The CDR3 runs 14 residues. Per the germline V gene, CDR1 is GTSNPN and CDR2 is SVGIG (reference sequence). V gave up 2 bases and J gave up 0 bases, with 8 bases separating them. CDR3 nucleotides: TGTGCCTGGAGTCAGGGCGGTAGCAATCAGCCCCAGCATTTT. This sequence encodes CAWSQGGSNQPQHF.

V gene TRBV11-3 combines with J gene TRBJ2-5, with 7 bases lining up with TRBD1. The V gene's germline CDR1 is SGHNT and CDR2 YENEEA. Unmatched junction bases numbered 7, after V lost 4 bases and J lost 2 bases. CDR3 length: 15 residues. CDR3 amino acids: CASSSGDREQETQYF. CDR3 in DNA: TGTGCCAGCAGCTCTGGGGACAGAGAACAAGAGACCCAGTACTTC.

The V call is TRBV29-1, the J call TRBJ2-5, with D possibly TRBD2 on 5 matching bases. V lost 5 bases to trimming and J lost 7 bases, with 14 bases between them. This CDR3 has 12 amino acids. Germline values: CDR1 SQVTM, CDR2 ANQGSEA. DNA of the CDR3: TGCAGCGTTCTCAGCGGATGGGCGACCCAGTACTTC. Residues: CSVLSGWATQYF.

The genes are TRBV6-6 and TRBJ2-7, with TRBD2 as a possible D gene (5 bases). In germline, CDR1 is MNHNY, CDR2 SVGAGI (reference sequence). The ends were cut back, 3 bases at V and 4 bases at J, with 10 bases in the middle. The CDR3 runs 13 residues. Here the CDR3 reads CASSYAGPYEQYF. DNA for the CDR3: TGTGCCAGCAGTTATGCGGGTCCGTACGAGCAGTACTTC.

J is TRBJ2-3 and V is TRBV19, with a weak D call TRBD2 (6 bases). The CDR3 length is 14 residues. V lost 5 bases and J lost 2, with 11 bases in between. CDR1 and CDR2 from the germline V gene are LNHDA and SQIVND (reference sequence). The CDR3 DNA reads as TGTGCCAGTAGTGAGGGACTTTACACAGATACGCAGTATTTT. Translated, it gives CASSEGLYTDTQYF.

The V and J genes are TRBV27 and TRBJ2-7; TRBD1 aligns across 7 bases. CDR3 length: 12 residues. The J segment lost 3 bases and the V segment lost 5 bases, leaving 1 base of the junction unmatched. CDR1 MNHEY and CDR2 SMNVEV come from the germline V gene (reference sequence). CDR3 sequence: CASSTGDYEQYF. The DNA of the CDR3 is TGTGCCAGCAGTACAGGGGACTACGAGCAGTACTTC.

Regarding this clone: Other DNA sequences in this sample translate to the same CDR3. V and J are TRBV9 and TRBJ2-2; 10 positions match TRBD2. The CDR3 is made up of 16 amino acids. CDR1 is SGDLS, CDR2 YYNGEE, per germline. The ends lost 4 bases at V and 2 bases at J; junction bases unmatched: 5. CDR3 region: CASSPRTSGNTGELFF. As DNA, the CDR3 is TGTGCCAGCAGCCCAAGGACTAGCGGAAACACCGGGGAGCTGTTTTTT. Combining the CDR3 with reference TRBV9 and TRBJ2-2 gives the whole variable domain DSGVTQTPKHLITATGQRVTLRCSPRSGDLSVYWYQQSLDQGLQFLIQYYNGEERAKGNILERFSAQQFPDLHSELNLSSLELGDSALYFCASSPRTSGNTGELFFGEGSRLTVL.

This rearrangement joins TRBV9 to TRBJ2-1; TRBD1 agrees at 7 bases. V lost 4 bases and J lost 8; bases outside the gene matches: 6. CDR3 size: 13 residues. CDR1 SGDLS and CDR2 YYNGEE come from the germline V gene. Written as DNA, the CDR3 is TGTGCCAGCAGCCCAACAGGGGCGGATGAGCAGTTCTTC. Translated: CASSPTGADEQFF.

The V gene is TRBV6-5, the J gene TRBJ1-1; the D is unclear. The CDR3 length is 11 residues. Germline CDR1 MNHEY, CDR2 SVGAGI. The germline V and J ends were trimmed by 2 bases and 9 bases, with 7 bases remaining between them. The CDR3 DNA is TGTGCCAGCAGTTACATGCAGAAAGCTTTCTTT. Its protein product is CASSYMQKAFF.